These 2 T cell receptor beta chains originate from one sample sequenced in a study of CD8 T cells in Susac syndrome. With random hexamers, reverse transcription was performed on about 0.5 to 1 ug of RNA. TCRdb fed the immunoSEQ multiplex PCR reads into MiXCR, producing one record per CDR3 protein. The sample comprises about 210,000 distinct CDR3 sequences, 95% of which are singletons, and approximately 0.094% rests with the top ten. Sequenced material: CD4+ T cells from PBMCs. The origin of the receptors is a human donor in good health.

The chain couples TRBV20-1 to TRBJ2-3, with unresolved D. This CDR3 has 14 amino acids. V shed 1 base and J shed 1 base, with 9 bases lying between them. Per the germline V gene, CDR1 is DFQATT and CDR2 is SNEGSKA (reference sequence). The CDR3 loop is CSARVGYGTDTQYF. For the CDR3, the DNA is TGCAGTGCTAGAGTAGGTTACGGCACAGATACGCAGTATTTT.

The DNA for the CDR3 is TGTGCCAGCAGCGTAGCACAGGGAGGGGAAAAACTGTTTTTT. The encoded protein is CASSVAQGGEKLFF. The chain employs TRBV9 and TRBJ1-4, with D tentatively TRBD1 (6 bases). CDR3 length: 14 amino acids. Germline lookup yields CDR1 SGDLS and CDR2 YYNGEE. The V gene lost 0 bases and the J gene lost 8 bases, with 11 bases spanning the gap.